The rows below give T cell receptor beta chains drawn from one sample of a study of T cell responses to AZD1222 COVID-19 vaccine. The data were produced by immunoSEQ multiplex PCR, yet TCRdb's version contains in-frame clones alone and is incomplete. The sample includes roughly 120,000 clones, roughly 87% of them seen just once. The sample consisted of peripheral blood, taken on day 0 of MenACWY control vaccination. The receptors derive from an adult in good health. The CDR3 runs from the conserved cysteine through the conserved F or W. Fields, in order: V gene, D gene, clone size, J gene, CDR3 protein, CDR3 DNA. A D gene is named only where the DNA matches it firmly. Where a row states a size, it is once, few, many or the class of an expanded clone; other rows omit it.

V gene: TRBV5-6; D gene: TRBD1; clone size: .; J gene: TRBJ2-7; CDR3 protein: CASSRGGTGPYEQYF; CDR3 DNA: TGTGCCAGCAGCCGGGGAGGGACAGGGCCCTACGAGCAGTACTTC
V gene: TRBV19; D gene: .; clone size: .; J gene: TRBJ1-1; CDR3 protein: CASSVETEAFF; CDR3 DNA: TGTGCCAGTAGTGTTGAAACTGAAGCTTTCTTT
V gene: TRBV18; D gene: .; clone size: .; J gene: TRBJ2-7; CDR3 protein: CASSPLSSEYYEQYF; CDR3 DNA: TGTGCCAGCTCACCTCTTTCTAGCGAATACTACGAGCAGTACTTC
V gene: TRBV7-2; D gene: .; clone size: .; J gene: TRBJ1-3; CDR3 protein: CASSLDAVSSGNTIYF; CDR3 DNA: TGTGCCAGCAGCTTAGATGCGGTGAGCTCTGGAAACACCATATATTTT
V gene: TRBV12-3/TRBV12-4; D gene: .; clone size: .; J gene: TRBJ1-4; CDR3 protein: CASSFGGEKLFF; CDR3 DNA: TGTGCCAGCAGTTTCGGGGGGGAAAAACTGTTTTTT
V gene: TRBV2; D gene: .; clone size: .; J gene: TRBJ1-5; CDR3 protein: CASSEGGLGQPQHF; CDR3 DNA: TGTGCCAGCAGTGAAGGGGGCCTGGGGCAGCCCCAGCATTTT
V gene: TRBV28; D gene: .; clone size: .; J gene: TRBJ1-4; CDR3 protein: CASSLGQVNEKLFF; CDR3 DNA: TGTGCCAGCAGTTTAGGGCAAGTTAATGAAAAACTGTTTTTT
V gene: TRBV28; D gene: .; clone size: .; J gene: TRBJ2-1; CDR3 protein: CASEAALYNKQFF; CDR3 DNA: TGTGCCAGCGAGGCAGCCTTATACAATAAGCAGTTCTTC
V gene: TRBV5-6; D gene: .; clone size: .; J gene: TRBJ1-2; CDR3 protein: CASSPLTENYGYTF; CDR3 DNA: TGTGCCAGCAGCCCACTGACAGAGAACTATGGCTACACCTTC
V gene: TRBV5-5; D gene: .; clone size: .; J gene: TRBJ1-1; CDR3 protein: CASSLRGDEAFF; CDR3 DNA: TGTGCCAGCAGCTTAAGGGGGGATGAAGCTTTCTTT
V gene: TRBV19; D gene: TRBD2; clone size: .; J gene: TRBJ2-1; CDR3 protein: CASSTTSGSHNEQFF; CDR3 DNA: TGTGCCAGTAGTACGACTAGCGGGAGTCACAATGAGCAGTTCTTC
V gene: TRBV3-1/TRBV3-2; D gene: .; clone size: .; J gene: TRBJ2-1; CDR3 protein: CASSLRAENEQFF; CDR3 DNA: TGTGCCAGCAGCCTTCGAGCCGAAAATGAGCAGTTCTTC
V gene: TRBV13; D gene: .; clone size: .; J gene: TRBJ1-1; CDR3 protein: CASSPEGSDPTTGAFF; CDR3 DNA: TGTGCCAGCAGCCCAGAGGGGTCGGACCCCACCACCGGAGCTTTCTTT
V gene: TRBV11-2; D gene: .; clone size: .; J gene: TRBJ2-5; CDR3 protein: CASSAQKETQYF; CDR3 DNA: TGTGCCAGCAGCGCCCAGAAAGAGACCCAGTACTTC
V gene: TRBV7-3; D gene: .; clone size: .; J gene: TRBJ1-2; CDR3 protein: CASSRTVGDYGYTF; CDR3 DNA: TGTGCCAGCAGCAGGACAGTAGGGGACTATGGCTACACCTTC
V gene: TRBV30; D gene: TRBD1; clone size: .; J gene: TRBJ1-4; CDR3 protein: CAWSHGTGGEKLFF; CDR3 DNA: TGTGCCTGGAGTCACGGGACAGGGGGGGAAAAACTGTTTTTT
V gene: TRBV6-5; D gene: TRBD1; clone size: .; J gene: TRBJ2-7; CDR3 protein: CASSSPGTGTYEQYF; CDR3 DNA: TGTGCCAGCAGTTCACCCGGGACAGGGACCTACGAGCAGTACTTC
V gene: TRBV5-8; D gene: .; clone size: .; J gene: TRBJ2-7; CDR3 protein: CASSLDSGNEQYF; CDR3 DNA: TGTGCCAGCAGCTTGGATTCTGGGAACGAGCAGTACTTC
V gene: TRBV6-2/TRBV6-3; D gene: .; clone size: .; J gene: TRBJ1-5; CDR3 protein: CASSYSLGLQGMALDQPQHF; CDR3 DNA: TGTGCCAGCAGTTACTCACTCGGTCTACAGGGAATGGCCCTTGATCAGCCCCAGCATTTT
V gene: TRBV7-9; D gene: .; clone size: .; J gene: TRBJ2-2; CDR3 protein: CASSEGVSYTGELFF; CDR3 DNA: TGTGCCAGCAGCGAGGGGGTGTCGTACACCGGGGAGCTGTTTTTT
V gene: TRBV7-8; D gene: .; clone size: .; J gene: TRBJ1-1; CDR3 protein: CASSLRRQMNTEAFF; CDR3 DNA: TGTGCCAGCAGCTTAAGGAGGCAGATGAACACTGAAGCTTTCTTT
V gene: TRBV6-1; D gene: TRBD1; clone size: .; J gene: TRBJ1-4; CDR3 protein: CASGETRGRGNEKLFF; CDR3 DNA: TGTGCCAGCGGTGAAACCAGGGGGCGAGGGAACGAAAAACTGTTTTTT
V gene: TRBV10-3; D gene: TRBD1; clone size: .; J gene: TRBJ2-3; CDR3 protein: CAIRAGGPRTDTQYF; CDR3 DNA: TGTGCCATCAGGGCAGGGGGCCCGAGGACAGATACGCAGTATTTT
V gene: TRBV7-2; D gene: TRBD2; clone size: .; J gene: TRBJ2-1; CDR3 protein: CASSSVAGGHNEQFF; CDR3 DNA: TGTGCCAGCAGCTCCGTAGCGGGGGGGCACAATGAGCAGTTCTTC
V gene: TRBV4-2; D gene: .; clone size: .; J gene: TRBJ2-1; CDR3 protein: CASSQESGLLNEQFF; CDR3 DNA: TGTGCCAGCAGCCAAGAATCTGGCCTACTCAATGAGCAGTTCTTC
V gene: TRBV5-1; D gene: TRBD1; clone size: .; J gene: TRBJ2-2; CDR3 protein: CASSLTGTGVIGELFF; CDR3 DNA: TGCGCCAGCAGCTTAACCGGGACAGGAGTAATCGGGGAGCTGTTTTTT
V gene: TRBV28; D gene: .; clone size: .; J gene: TRBJ1-1; CDR3 protein: CASRPPGEEAFF; CDR3 DNA: TGTGCCAGCAGACCTCCCGGGGAGGAAGCTTTCTTT
V gene: TRBV4-3; D gene: TRBD1; clone size: few; J gene: TRBJ2-6; CDR3 protein: CASSPQGWDSLISPGANVLTF; CDR3 DNA: TGCGCCAGCAGCCCGCAAGGGTGGGACAGCTTAATAAGTCCTGGGGCCAACGTCCTGACTTTC
V gene: TRBV19; D gene: .; clone size: .; J gene: TRBJ2-2; CDR3 protein: CASSVGHLGNTGELFF; CDR3 DNA: TGTGCCAGTAGTGTGGGACACCTCGGGAACACCGGGGAGCTGTTTTTT
V gene: TRBV19; D gene: .; clone size: .; J gene: TRBJ2-2; CDR3 protein: CASSIWAGVGSGELFF; CDR3 DNA: TGTGCCAGTAGTATTTGGGCAGGGGTCGGATCCGGGGAGCTGTTTTTT
V gene: TRBV7-9; D gene: .; clone size: once; J gene: TRBJ1-2; CDR3 protein: CASSLAGEIMGYTF; CDR3 DNA: TGTGCCAGCAGCTTAGCCGGGGAGATTATGGGCTACACCTTC
V gene: TRBV5-5; D gene: .; clone size: .; J gene: TRBJ1-3; CDR3 protein: CASSPIRGAGNTIYF; CDR3 DNA: TGTGCCAGCAGCCCCATCCGGGGCGCTGGAAACACCATATATTTT
V gene: TRBV6-2/TRBV6-3; D gene: .; clone size: .; J gene: TRBJ2-7; CDR3 protein: CASSYQGLSYEQYF; CDR3 DNA: TGTGCCAGCAGTTACCAGGGCCTATCCTACGAGCAGTACTTC
V gene: TRBV7-9; D gene: TRBD1; clone size: .; J gene: TRBJ1-1; CDR3 protein: CASSLSRGLGAEAFF; CDR3 DNA: TGTGCCAGCAGCTTATCCAGGGGGTTGGGCGCTGAAGCTTTCTTT
V gene: TRBV30; D gene: .; clone size: .; J gene: TRBJ1-5; CDR3 protein: CAWSVERSFGTPHRGNQPQHF; CDR3 DNA: TGTGCCTGGAGTGTCGAGCGTTCATTCGGGACACCCCACCGGGGCAATCAGCCCCAGCATTTT
V gene: TRBV28; D gene: .; clone size: .; J gene: TRBJ2-3; CDR3 protein: CASSFISGSRDTQYF; CDR3 DNA: TGTGCCAGCAGTTTTATCAGCGGGTCCAGGGATACGCAGTATTTT
V gene: TRBV5-1; D gene: .; clone size: .; J gene: TRBJ2-3; CDR3 protein: CASSLVPDTQYF; CDR3 DNA: TGCGCCAGCAGCTTGGTCCCAGATACGCAGTATTTT
V gene: TRBV19; D gene: TRBD1; clone size: once; J gene: TRBJ1-5; CDR3 protein: CASSIGQGAYGNQPQHF; CDR3 DNA: TGTGCCAGTAGTATCGGACAGGGGGCCTACGGCAATCAGCCCCAGCATTTT
V gene: TRBV29-1; D gene: .; clone size: .; J gene: TRBJ1-2; CDR3 protein: CSVPRSEGYTF; CDR3 DNA: TGCAGCGTGCCCCGATCGGAGGGCTACACCTTC
V gene: TRBV5-1; D gene: TRBD2; clone size: .; J gene: TRBJ2-7; CDR3 protein: CASRPPGLAGAEQYF; CDR3 DNA: TGCGCCAGCAGGCCACCGGGACTAGCGGGAGCCGAGCAGTACTTC
V gene: TRBV14; D gene: .; clone size: .; J gene: TRBJ1-1; CDR3 protein: CASSQAGGGITEAFF; CDR3 DNA: TGTGCCAGCAGCCAAGCTGGGGGGGGGATCACTGAAGCTTTCTTT
V gene: TRBV27; D gene: TRBD1; clone size: .; J gene: TRBJ1-3; CDR3 protein: CASQRQGGNTIYF; CDR3 DNA: TGTGCCAGCCAGAGACAGGGGGGAAACACCATATATTTT
V gene: TRBV5-1; D gene: .; clone size: .; J gene: TRBJ1-1; CDR3 protein: CASSLALTALNTEAFF; CDR3 DNA: TGCGCCAGCAGCTTGGCCCTTACAGCCCTGAACACTGAAGCTTTCTTT